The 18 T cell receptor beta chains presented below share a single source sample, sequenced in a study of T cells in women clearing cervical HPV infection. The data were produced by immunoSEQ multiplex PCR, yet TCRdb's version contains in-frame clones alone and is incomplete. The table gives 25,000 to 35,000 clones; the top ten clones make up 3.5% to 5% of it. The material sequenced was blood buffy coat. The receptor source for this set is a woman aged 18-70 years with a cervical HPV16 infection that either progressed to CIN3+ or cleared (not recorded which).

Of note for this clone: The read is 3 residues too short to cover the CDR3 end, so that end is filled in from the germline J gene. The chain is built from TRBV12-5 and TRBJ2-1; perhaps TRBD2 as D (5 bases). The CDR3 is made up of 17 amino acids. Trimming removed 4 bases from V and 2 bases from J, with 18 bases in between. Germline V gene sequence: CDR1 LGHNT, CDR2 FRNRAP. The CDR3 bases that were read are TGTGCTAGTGGTTCCCTAGAAGCTAGCCGCACCTACAATGAG. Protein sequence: CASGSLEASRTYNE. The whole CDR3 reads CASGSLEASRTYNEQFF. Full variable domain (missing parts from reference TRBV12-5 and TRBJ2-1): DARVTQTPRHKVTEMGQEVTMRCQPILGHNTVFWYRQTMMQGLELLAYFRNRAPLDDSGMPKDRFSAEMPDATLATLKIQPSEPRDSAVYFCASGSLEASRTYNEQFFGPGTRLTVL.

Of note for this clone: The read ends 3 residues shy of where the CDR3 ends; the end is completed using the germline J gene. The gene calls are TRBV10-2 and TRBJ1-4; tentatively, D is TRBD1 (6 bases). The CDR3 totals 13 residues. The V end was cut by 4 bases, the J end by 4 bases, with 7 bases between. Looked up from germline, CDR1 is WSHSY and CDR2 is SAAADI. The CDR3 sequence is CASSVGGNEKLFF. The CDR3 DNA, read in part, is TGCGCCAGCAGTGTAGGGGGTAATGAAAAA.

The CDR3 loop is CAWRGQGVGELFF. Incomplete CDR3 DNA: TGTGCCTGGAGGGGACAGGGGGTAGGGGAG. The chain employs TRBV30 and TRBJ2-2, with TRBD1 identical over 11 bases. The read ends 3 residues before the CDR3 terminus; that terminus is restored from the germline J gene. The CDR3 totals 13 residues. CDR1 GTSNPN and CDR2 SVGIG come from the germline V gene (reference sequence). V dropped 3 bases and J dropped 8; count of bases not matched to a gene: 2.

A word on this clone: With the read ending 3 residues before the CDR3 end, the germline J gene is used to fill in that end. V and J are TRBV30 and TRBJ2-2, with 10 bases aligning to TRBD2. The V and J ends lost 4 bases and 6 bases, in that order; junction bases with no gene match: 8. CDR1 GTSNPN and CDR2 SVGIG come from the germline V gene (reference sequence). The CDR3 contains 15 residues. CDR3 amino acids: CAWKSGTSESGELFF. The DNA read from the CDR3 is TGTGCCTGGAAATCCGGGACTAGCGAGTCCGGGGAG.

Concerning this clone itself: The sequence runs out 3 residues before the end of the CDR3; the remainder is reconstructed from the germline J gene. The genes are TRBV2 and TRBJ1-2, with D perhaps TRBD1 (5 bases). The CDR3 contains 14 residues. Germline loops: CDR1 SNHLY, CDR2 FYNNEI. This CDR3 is CASRDLGTSDDYTF. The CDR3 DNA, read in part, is TGTGCCAGCAGGGATTTGGGGACTAGCGACGAC.

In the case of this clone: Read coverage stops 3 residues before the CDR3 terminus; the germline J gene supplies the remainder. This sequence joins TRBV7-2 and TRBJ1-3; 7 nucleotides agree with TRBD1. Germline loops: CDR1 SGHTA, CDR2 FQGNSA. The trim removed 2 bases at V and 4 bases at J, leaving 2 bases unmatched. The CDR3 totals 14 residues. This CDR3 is CASSLTGVGNTIYF. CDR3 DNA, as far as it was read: TGTGCCAGCAGCTTAACAGGGGTCGGAAACACC.

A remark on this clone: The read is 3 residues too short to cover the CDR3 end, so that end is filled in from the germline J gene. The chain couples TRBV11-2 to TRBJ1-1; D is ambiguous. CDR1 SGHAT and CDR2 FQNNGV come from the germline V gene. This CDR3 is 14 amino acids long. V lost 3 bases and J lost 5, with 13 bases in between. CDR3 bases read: TGTGCCAGCAGCTTTACAGTCCGCGGGACTGAA. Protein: CASSFTVRGTE. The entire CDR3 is CASSFTVRGTEAFF.

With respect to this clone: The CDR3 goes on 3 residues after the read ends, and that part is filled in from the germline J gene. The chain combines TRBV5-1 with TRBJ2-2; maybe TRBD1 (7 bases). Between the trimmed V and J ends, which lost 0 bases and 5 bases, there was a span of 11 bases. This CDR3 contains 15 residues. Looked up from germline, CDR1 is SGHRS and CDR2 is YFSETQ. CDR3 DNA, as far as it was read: TGCGCCAGCAGCTTGGTCCAGGGGGGAACCGGGGAG. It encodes CASSLVQGGTGE. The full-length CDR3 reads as CASSLVQGGTGELFF.

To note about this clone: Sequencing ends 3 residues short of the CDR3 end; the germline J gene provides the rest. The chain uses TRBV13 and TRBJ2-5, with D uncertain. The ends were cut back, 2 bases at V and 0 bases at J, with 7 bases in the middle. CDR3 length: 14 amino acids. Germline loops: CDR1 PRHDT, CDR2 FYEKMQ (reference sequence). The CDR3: CASSLWQYQETQYF. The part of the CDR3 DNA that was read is TGTGCCAGCAGCTTATGGCAGTACCAAGAGACC. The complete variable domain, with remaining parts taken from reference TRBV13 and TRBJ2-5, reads AAGVIQSPRHLIKEKRETATLKCYPIPRHDTVYWYQQGPGQDPQFLISFYEKMQSDKGSIPDRFSAQQFSDYHSELNMSSLELGDSALYFCASSLWQYQETQYFGPGTRLLVL.

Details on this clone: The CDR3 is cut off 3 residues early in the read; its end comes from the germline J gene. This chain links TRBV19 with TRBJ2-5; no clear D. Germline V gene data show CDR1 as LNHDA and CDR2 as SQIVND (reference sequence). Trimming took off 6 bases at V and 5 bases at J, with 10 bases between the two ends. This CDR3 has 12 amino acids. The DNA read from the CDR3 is TGTGCCAGTAGCCTAAACCGGGAGACC. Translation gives CASSLNRET. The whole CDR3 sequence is CASSLNRETQYF.

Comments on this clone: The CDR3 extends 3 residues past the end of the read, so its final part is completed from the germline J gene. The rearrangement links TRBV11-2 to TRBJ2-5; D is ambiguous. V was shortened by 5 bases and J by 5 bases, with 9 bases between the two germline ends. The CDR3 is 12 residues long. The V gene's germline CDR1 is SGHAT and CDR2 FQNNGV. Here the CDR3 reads CASSPAEETQYF. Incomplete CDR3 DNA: TGTGCCAGCAGCCCCGCGGAGGAGACC.

CDR3 sequence reads: CASSWTDGYTF. The DNA read from the CDR3 is TGTGCCAGTAGCTGGACAGATGGC. This sequence joins TRBV19 and TRBJ1-2; tentative D call: TRBD1 (6 bases). The CDR3 end is not reached by the read, which stops 3 residues before it; the germline J gene fills it in. This CDR3 comprises 11 residues. Trimming shortened V by 6 bases and J by 6 bases, and 8 bases separated the two germline ends. The V gene's germline CDR1 is LNHDA and CDR2 SQIVND (reference sequence). The whole variable domain, filled in from reference TRBV19 and TRBJ1-2, reads DGGITQSPKYLFRKEGQNVTLSCEQNLNHDAMYWYRQDPGQGLRLIYYSQIVNDFQKGDIAEGYSVSREKKESFPLTVTSAQKNPTAFYLCASSWTDGYTFGSGTRLTVV.

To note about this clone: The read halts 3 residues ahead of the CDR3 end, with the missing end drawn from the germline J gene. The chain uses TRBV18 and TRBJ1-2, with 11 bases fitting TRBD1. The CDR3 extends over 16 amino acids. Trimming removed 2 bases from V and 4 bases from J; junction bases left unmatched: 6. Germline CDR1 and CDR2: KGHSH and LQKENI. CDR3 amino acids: CASSPSDRGQAYGYTF. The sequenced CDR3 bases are TGTGCCAGCTCACCATCGGACAGGGGGCAGGCCTATGGC.

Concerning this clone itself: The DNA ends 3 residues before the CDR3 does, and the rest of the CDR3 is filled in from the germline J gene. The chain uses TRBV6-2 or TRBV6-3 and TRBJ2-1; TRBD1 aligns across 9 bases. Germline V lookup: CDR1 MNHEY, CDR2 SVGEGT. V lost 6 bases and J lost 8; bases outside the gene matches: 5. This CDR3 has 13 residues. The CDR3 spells CASRRTGVDEQFF. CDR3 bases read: TGTGCCAGCAGAAGGACAGGGGTAGATGAG.

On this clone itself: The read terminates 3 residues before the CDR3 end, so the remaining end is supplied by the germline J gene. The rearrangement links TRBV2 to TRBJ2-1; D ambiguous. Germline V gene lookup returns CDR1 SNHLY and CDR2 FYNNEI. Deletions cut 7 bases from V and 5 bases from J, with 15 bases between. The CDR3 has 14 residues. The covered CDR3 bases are TGTGCCAGCAACCCTTCGACCCTAGACAATGAG. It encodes CASNPSTLDNE. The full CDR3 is CASNPSTLDNEQFF.

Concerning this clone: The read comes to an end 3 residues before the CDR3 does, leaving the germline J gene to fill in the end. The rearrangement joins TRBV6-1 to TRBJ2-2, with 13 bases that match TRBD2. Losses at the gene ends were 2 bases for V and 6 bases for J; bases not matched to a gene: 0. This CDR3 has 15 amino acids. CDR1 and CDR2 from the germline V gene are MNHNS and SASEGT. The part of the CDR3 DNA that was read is TGTGCCAGCAGTGAAACTAGCGGGGGGGCCGGGGAG. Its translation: CASSETSGGAGE. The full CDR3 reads CASSETSGGAGELFF.

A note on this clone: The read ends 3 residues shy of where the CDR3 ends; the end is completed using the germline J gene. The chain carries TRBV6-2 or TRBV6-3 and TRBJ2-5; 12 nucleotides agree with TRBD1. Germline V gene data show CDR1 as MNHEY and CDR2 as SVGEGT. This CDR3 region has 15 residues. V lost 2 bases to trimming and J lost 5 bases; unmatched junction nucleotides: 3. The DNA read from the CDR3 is TGTGCCAGCAGTTACGGGACAGGGGGCTACGAGACC. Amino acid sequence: CASSYGTGGYET. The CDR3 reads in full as CASSYGTGGYETQYF.

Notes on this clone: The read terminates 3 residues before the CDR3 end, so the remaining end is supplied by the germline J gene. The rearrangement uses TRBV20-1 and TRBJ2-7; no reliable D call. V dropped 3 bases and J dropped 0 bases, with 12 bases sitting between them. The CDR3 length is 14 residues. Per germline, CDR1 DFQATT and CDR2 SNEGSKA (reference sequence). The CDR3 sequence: CSASLGRTSYEQYF. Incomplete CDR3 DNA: TGCAGTGCTAGTCTAGGCCGAACCTCCTACGAG.